This TCR beta chain was sequenced for a study of control samples from healthy donors and cancer patients. Measured with immunoSEQ multiplex PCR; TCRdb has only the in-frame clones, and not every one. The table shows about 140,000 clones, with around 90% occurring only once. The CDR3 totals 16 residues. The TCR sequence derives from a man aged 18 to 29 in good health. The chain recombines TRBV21-1 with TRBJ1-5. TRBV21-1 is a pseudogene locus. Sequences were obtained from blood. The CDR3 sequence is CASSKTGTHLDQPQHF. The CDR3 DNA reads TGTGCCAGCAGCAAAACCGGGACTCATCTTGATCAGCCCCAGCATTTT.